Sequencing of this TCR beta chain was carried out in a study of cytomegalovirus exposure and HLA in healthy donors. The CDR3 runs to 13 residues. Looked up from germline, CDR1 is SGHTA and CDR2 is FQGTGA. Unmatched junction bases numbered 7, after V lost 4 bases and J lost 8 bases. Use of 60 Vbeta and 13 Jbeta primers characterized the PCR. The assay was immunoSEQ multiplex PCR, and TCRdb's table has in-frame clones only and misses some. The sample consists of about 150,000 clones, 70% to 80% of them appearing once. Sequencing was carried out using PBMCs. The chain carries TRBV7-3 and TRBJ1-2; 7 bases align to TRBD1. The sequence derives from a man aged 25 to 40 in good health and CMV-seronegative. In DNA, the CDR3 is TGTGCCAGCAGCTCATCAGGGGGGCTGGGCTACACCTTC. It codes for CASSSSGGLGYTF.